Detailed here is one T cell receptor (beta chain). CDR1 and CDR2 (germline): MNHNS, SASEGT. There are 16 residues in the CDR3. V trimming: 0 bases; J trimming: 3 bases; junction bases outside the gene matches: 5. The source of the sample is a study of blood T cell repertoires in COVID-19. In the study overall: Material from acute and convalescent COVID-19 was sourced from the United States, Italy and Spain. T cells, B-cell-depleted T cells, or PBMCs supplied cDNA or gDNA.

In the original processing: Nucleated cell counts were estimated from reference gene primer amplification. TCRdb's table, derived via immunoSEQ multiplex PCR, lists solely in-frame clones and lacks some. V, J and clone size are taken as reported in that table, and D and trimming were inferred from the DNA itself. The sample includes fewer than 50,000 clones, around 80% of them seen just once. The sample comprised peripheral blood. The source is a man aged 70 or older with acute or convalescent COVID-19. This chain uses TRBV6-1 with TRBJ1-5, with 7 positions matching TRBD1. CDR3 DNA: TGTGCCAGCAGTGAAGCGAGGGGACAGTTCAATCAGCCCCAGCATTTT. This codes for CASSEARGQFNQPQHF.